The 27 T cell receptor beta chains given below trace back to one sample, sequenced in a study of T cells in Graves' hyperthyroidism and ophthalmopathy. TCR beta CDR3 regions were amplified from RNA. TCR CDR3 underwent first-round RT-PCR with the HTBI primer set. TCRdb reanalysed the multiplex PCR reads using MiXCR and keeps one entry per CDR3 protein. The top ten clones hold about 7.8% of a sample with roughly 580,000 distinct CDR3 sequences, approximately 44% of them seen once. Sequencing input: peripheral blood or thyroid tissue (not recorded which). All receptors derive from a woman aged 18-29 years with Graves' hyperthyroidism.

The V call is TRBV2, the J call TRBJ1-3, with D possibly TRBD1 on 6 matching bases. Germline CDR1 and CDR2: SNHLY and FYNNEI. The CDR3 is 15 residues long. Trimming cost V 5 bases and J 0 bases, with 11 bases left between them. The CDR3 sequence: CASSSDSFSGNTIYF. The CDR3 coding sequence is TGTGCCAGCAGTTCGGACAGCTTCTCTGGAAACACCATATATTTT. The variable domain in full, with the rest retrieved from reference TRBV2 and TRBJ1-3, is EPEVTQTPSHQVTQMGQEVILRCVPISNHLYFYWYRQILGQKVEFLVSFYNNEISEKSEIFDDQFSVERPDGSNFTLKIRSTKLEDSAMYFCASSSDSFSGNTIYFGEGSWLTVV.

The chain couples TRBV29-1 to TRBJ1-3; D gene uncertain. V was cut by 4 bases and J by 0 bases, with 13 bases left in between. Germline V gene sequence: CDR1 SQVTM, CDR2 ANQGSEA. This CDR3 comprises 15 residues. CDR3 sequence reads: CSVAAGLSSGNTIYF. In nucleotides, the CDR3 is TGCAGCGTTGCGGCCGGGCTAAGCTCTGGAAACACCATATATTTT.

This clonotype was observed a handful of times. The rearrangement links TRBV29-1 to TRBJ2-2; D gene unclear. This CDR3 contains 13 residues. V lost 3 bases and J lost 0, with 5 bases in between. CDR1 is SQVTM and CDR2 is ANQGSEA in the germline V gene. The CDR3 DNA reads TGCAGCGTTGATTGGGCGAACACCGGGGAGCTGTTTTTT. Its translation: CSVDWANTGELFF.

Details on this clonotype: A much larger clonotype is one base distant, so this may be a read error. The V gene is TRBV24-1, the J gene TRBJ1-2; unclear D gene. This CDR3 is built from 12 residues. V lost 8 bases and J lost 6, with 12 bases in between. Per the germline V gene, CDR1 is KGHDR and CDR2 is SFDVKD. CDR3 nucleotides: TGTGCCACCAAGGCGGAGATCCATGGCTACACCTTC. Protein sequence: CATKAEIHGYTF.

Details on this clonotype: Germline is not matched at one junction end, which may reflect a read error. This chain joins TRBV7-2 and TRBJ1-2; maybe TRBD1 (6 bases). Germline CDR1 and CDR2: SGHTA and FQGNSA. The CDR3 covers 17 residues. In nucleotides, the CDR3 is TGTGCCAGCAGCGTAGCCGGGACACTCCGTTTCAACTATGGCTACACCTTC. Protein product: CASSVAGTLRFNYGYTF.

This clonotype was counted ten times or more. The chain carries TRBV19 and TRBJ1-5, with D possibly matching TRBD1 (5 bases). CDR1 is LNHDA and CDR2 is SQIVND in the germline V gene (reference sequence). V was cut by 6 bases and J by 1 base, with 13 bases left in between. The CDR3 length is 15 residues. As DNA, the CDR3 is TGTGCCAGTAGAACGGCAAGGGGAAGCAATCAGCCCCAGCATTTT. Its translation: CASRTARGSNQPQHF.

This CDR3 is CASSEDGTSGIYEQYF. CDR3 bases: TGCGCCAGCAGCGAGGACGGGACTAGCGGGATCTACGAGCAGTACTTC. The gene calls are TRBV5-1 and TRBJ2-7; TRBD2 agrees at 13 bases. Germline-derived CDR1 and CDR2 are SGHRS and YFSETQ. With 4 bases clipped from V and 3 bases from J, the junction kept 7 bases outside the gene matches. This CDR3 region has 16 residues.

Remarks on this clonotype: At one end the junction does not follow the germline gene, possibly because of a read error. This chain connects TRBV14 to TRBJ1-6, with TRBD1 matching over 7 bases. Germline V lookup: CDR1 SGHDN, CDR2 FVKESK. The CDR3 has 17 amino acids. The CDR3 sequence: CASSLRTGDRNNSPLHF. The CDR3 coding sequence is TGCGCCAGCAGCTTGAGGACGGGGGACAGAAATAATTCACCCCTCCACTTT.

There are many counts of this clonotype. The J gene is TRBJ1-5, the V gene TRBV7-2, with 11 nucleotides matching TRBD1. The ends lost 5 bases at V and 7 bases at J; junction bases unmatched: 10. The CDR3 sequence is 16 residues long. Looked up from germline, CDR1 is SGHTA and CDR2 is FQGNSA. CDR3 nucleotide sequence: TGTGCCAGCAGCCGCGACGGGACAGGGGGTGGGCAGCCCCAGCATTTT. This sequence encodes CASSRDGTGGGQPQHF.

The chain joins TRBV7-2 to TRBJ2-2; 7 positions agree with TRBD2. The V gene end was trimmed by 11 bases and the J gene end by 2 bases; junction bases not matched to a gene: 5. Germline CDR1 is SGHTA and CDR2 is FQGNSA. The CDR3 consists of 13 residues. Here the CDR3 reads CAGEGSNTGELFF. In DNA, the CDR3 is TGTGCCGGGGAGGGGAGCAACACCGGGGAGCTGTTTTTT.

The chain links TRBV11-1 to TRBJ1-6; weak D call: TRBD1 (6 bases). Per germline, CDR1 SGHAT and CDR2 FQDESV (reference sequence). Deletions cut 9 bases from V and 9 bases from J, with 21 bases between. The CDR3 covers 15 residues. Written as DNA, the CDR3 is TGTGCCAGTAGAAGCGGGGGCGGGAGTAGTTCACCCCTCCACTTT. Translation: CASRSGGGSSSPLHF.

This clonotype was seen at least ten times. The chain employs TRBV2 and TRBJ1-5; no clear D. Trimming removed 3 bases from V and 9 bases from J, with 9 bases in between. CDR1 and CDR2 (germline): SNHLY, FYNNEI. There are 12 residues in the CDR3. CDR3 region: CASSDPGRPQHF. Here the CDR3 DNA reads TGTGCCAGCAGTGACCCCGGGAGGCCCCAGCATTTT.

The rearrangement links TRBV2 to TRBJ1-5; D might be TRBD1 (5 bases). V gave up 7 bases and J gave up 6 bases, with 13 bases separating them. This CDR3 is built from 13 residues. Germline values: CDR1 SNHLY, CDR2 FYNNEI. CDR3 residues: CASTRPGTQPQHF. DNA of the CDR3: TGTGCCAGCACCCGACCGGGGACTCAGCCCCAGCATTTT.

CDR3 loop: CARFLQHIYEQYF. CDR3 in DNA: TGTGCCAGGTTCCTTCAGCACATCTACGAGCAGTACTTC. The chain uses TRBV25-1 and TRBJ2-7; D is unresolved. The CDR3 is 13 residues long. Germline V CDR1 and CDR2: MGHDK, SYGVNS. The germline V and J ends were trimmed by 9 bases and 3 bases, with 15 bases remaining between them.

This rearrangement joins TRBV14 to TRBJ2-5; the D is unclear. With 4 bases removed from V and 0 bases from J, the gap between germline ends came to 9 bases. Germline lookup yields CDR1 SGHDN and CDR2 FVKESK. This CDR3 is built from 14 residues. The CDR3 reads CASSPTRNQETQYF. CDR3 sequence (DNA): TGTGCCAGCAGCCCGACGAGAAACCAAGAGACCCAGTACTTC.

The V and J genes are TRBV29-1 and TRBJ1-4; tentatively, D is TRBD1 (6 bases). The V gene's germline CDR1 is SQVTM and CDR2 ANQGSEA. The CDR3 loop spans 13 amino acids. Trimming removed 6 bases from V and 4 bases from J, with 12 bases in between. CDR3 in amino acids: CSVTGQHNEKLFF. The CDR3 coding sequence is TGCAGCGTAACCGGACAGCATAATGAAAAACTGTTTTTT. Drawing the rest from reference TRBV29-1 and TRBJ1-4, the complete variable domain is SAVISQKPSRDICQRGTSLTIQCQVDSQVTMMFWYRQQPGQSLTLIATANQGSEATYESGFVIDKFPISRPNLTFSTLTVSNMSPEDSSIYLCSVTGQHNEKLFFGSGTQLSVL.

This clonotype was detected many times. This sequence joins TRBV29-1 and TRBJ1-1; tentative D call: TRBD1 (6 bases). CDR3 size: 14 residues. Trimming shortened V by 2 bases and J by 0 bases, and 10 bases separated the two germline ends. Germline CDR1 is SQVTM and CDR2 is ANQGSEA. The CDR3 is CSVERQGLNTEAFF. The CDR3 DNA reads as TGCAGCGTTGAAAGGCAGGGGCTGAACACTGAAGCTTTCTTT.

V is TRBV24-1 and J is TRBJ2-7; tentatively, D is TRBD1 or TRBD2 (5 bases each). This CDR3 has 13 amino acids. V dropped 9 bases and J dropped 5 bases, with 16 bases sitting between them. The V gene's germline CDR1 is KGHDR and CDR2 SFDVKD. CDR3 in amino acids: CATSGHGENEQYF. The CDR3 DNA reads TGTGCCACCTCAGGACACGGGGAGAACGAGCAGTACTTC.

This clonotype was seen a few times. This chain uses TRBV5-4 with TRBJ1-5, with D perhaps matching TRBD1 (5 bases). From germline, CDR1 is SGHNT and CDR2 YYREEE (reference sequence). V lost 1 base to trimming and J lost 3 bases, with 17 bases between them. CDR3 length: 17 residues. CDR3: CASSLCMWGRDNQPQHF. The DNA of the CDR3 is TGTGCCAGCAGCTTGTGTATGTGGGGCAGGGACAATCAGCCCCAGCATTTT.

This clonotype was seen a few times. The chain combines TRBV20-1 with TRBJ2-7; 10 bases are shared with TRBD2. Germline V CDR1 and CDR2: DFQATT, SNEGSKA (reference sequence). The CDR3 is made up of 13 amino acids. J was trimmed by 4 bases and V by 5 bases; bases with no gene match: 5. The CDR3 region is CSAGSGRSYEQYF. The CDR3 coding sequence is TGCAGTGCTGGTAGCGGGAGGTCTTACGAGCAGTACTTC.

This clonotype was seen once. With a much larger clone just one base away, this may be a read error. The chain combines TRBV10-3 with TRBJ1-6; no definite D call. The germline gives CDR1 ENHRY, CDR2 SYGVKD. The CDR3 has 13 residues. The V end was cut by 3 bases, the J end by 10 bases, with 10 bases between. CDR3 sequence (DNA): TGTGCCATCAGTGAAGTCTCGAGCTCACCCCTCCACTTT. This encodes CAISEVSSSPLHF.

In its sample, this clonotype was seen a few times. The chain couples TRBV25-1 to TRBJ1-1; perhaps TRBD1 as D (5 bases). V was pared by 5 bases and J by 1 base, with 11 bases between. Germline V gene sequence: CDR1 MGHDK, CDR2 SYGVNS. CDR3 length: 14 residues. The CDR3 sequence: CASSKGPSNTEAFF. Here the CDR3 DNA reads TGTGCCAGCAGTAAGGGACCCTCGAACACTGAAGCTTTCTTT.

This clonotype was observed many times. The V and J genes are TRBV2 and TRBJ1-5, with D unresolved. V was cut by 8 bases and J by 5 bases, with 10 bases left in between. Germline V gene lookup returns CDR1 SNHLY and CDR2 FYNNEI. CDR3 length equals 12 residues. CDR3 nucleotides: TGTGCCAGCGCTTCCACGGATCAGCCCCAGCATTTT. It codes for CASASTDQPQHF.

This chain links TRBV6-5 with TRBJ2-5; TRBD2 agrees at 8 bases. Germline lookup yields CDR1 MNHEY and CDR2 SVGAGI. The CDR3 runs 14 residues. Trimming took 6 bases from V and 3 from J; bases not matched to a gene: 6. CDR3 protein: CASRLAGIKETQYF. In DNA, the CDR3 is TGTGCCAGCAGGTTAGCGGGAATTAAAGAGACCCAGTACTTC.

The rearrangement links TRBV20-1 to TRBJ2-5; possible D gene TRBD1, 5 bases. The CDR3 length is 14 residues. The germline V gene has CDR1 DFQATT and CDR2 SNEGSKA (reference sequence). Trimming took 3 bases from V and 5 from J, leaving 16 bases between them. This CDR3 is CSARGSEAGETQYF. The CDR3 region has the DNA TGCAGTGCTAGGGGGTCCGAAGCAGGGGAGACCCAGTACTTC.

This clonotype has just one count. The chain employs TRBV7-9 and TRBJ2-2, with a possible D match to TRBD1 (6 bases). There are 14 residues in the CDR3. V lost 6 bases and J 15 bases, leaving 23 bases between the germline ends. Germline CDR1 reads SEHNR; CDR2 reads FQNEAQ (reference sequence). Here the CDR3 DNA reads TGTGCCAGCAGTTCGACCCGGACAGCTCCCGAGGTGTTTTTT. Translating it yields CASSSTRTAPEVFF.

V and J are TRBV7-9 and TRBJ1-5; D may be TRBD1 (5 bases). The CDR3 length is 16 residues. Between the trimmed V and J ends, which lost 5 bases and 5 bases, there was a span of 19 bases. In germline, CDR1 is SEHNR, CDR2 FQNEAQ (reference sequence). CDR3 sequence reads: CASSQEGPGFDQPQHF. CDR3 DNA: TGTGCCAGCAGCCAAGAGGGGCCAGGGTTCGATCAGCCCCAGCATTTT.